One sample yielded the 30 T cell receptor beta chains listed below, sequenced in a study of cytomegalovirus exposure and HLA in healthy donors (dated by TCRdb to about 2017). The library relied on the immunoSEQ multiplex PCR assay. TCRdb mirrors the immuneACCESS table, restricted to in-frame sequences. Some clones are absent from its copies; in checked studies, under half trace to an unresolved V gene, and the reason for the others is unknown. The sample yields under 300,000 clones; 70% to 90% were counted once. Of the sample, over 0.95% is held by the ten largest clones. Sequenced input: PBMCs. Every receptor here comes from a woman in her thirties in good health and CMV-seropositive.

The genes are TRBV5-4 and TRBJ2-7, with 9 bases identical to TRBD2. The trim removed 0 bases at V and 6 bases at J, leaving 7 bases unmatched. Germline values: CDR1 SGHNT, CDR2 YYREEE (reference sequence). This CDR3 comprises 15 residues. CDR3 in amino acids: CASSLALAGPLEQYF. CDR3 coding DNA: TGTGCCAGCAGCTTGGCACTAGCGGGCCCTCTCGAGCAGTACTTC.

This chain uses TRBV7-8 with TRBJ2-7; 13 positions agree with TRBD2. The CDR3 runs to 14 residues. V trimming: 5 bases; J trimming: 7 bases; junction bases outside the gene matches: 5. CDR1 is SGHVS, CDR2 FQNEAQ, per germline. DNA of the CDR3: TGTGCCAGCAGCCTTACTAGCGGGAGGGATGAGCAGTACTTC. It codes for CASSLTSGRDEQYF.

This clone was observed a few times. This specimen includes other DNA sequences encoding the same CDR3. This chain's CDR3 is CASSLASGSYNEQFF. The CDR3 bases are TGCGCCAGCAGCTTGGCTAGCGGAAGCTACAATGAGCAGTTCTTC. The chain carries TRBV5-1 and TRBJ2-1; TRBD2 matches 7 bases. The CDR3 is made up of 15 amino acids. Germline CDR1 is SGHRS and CDR2 is YFSETQ. The ends lost 0 bases at V and 3 bases at J; junction bases unmatched: 3.

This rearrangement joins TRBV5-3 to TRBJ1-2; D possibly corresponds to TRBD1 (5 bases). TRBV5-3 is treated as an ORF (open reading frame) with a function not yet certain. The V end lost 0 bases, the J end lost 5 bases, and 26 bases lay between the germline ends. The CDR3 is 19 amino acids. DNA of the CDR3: TGTGCCAGAAGCTTGGCCACTCCTAGGAGCAGGGCGGCCACATATGGCTACACCTTC. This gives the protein CARSLATPRSRAATYGYTF.

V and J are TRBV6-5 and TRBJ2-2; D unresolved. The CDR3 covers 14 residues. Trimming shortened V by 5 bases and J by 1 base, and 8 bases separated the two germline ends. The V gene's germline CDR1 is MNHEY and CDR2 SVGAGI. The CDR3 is CASSVRQNTGELFF. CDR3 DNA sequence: TGTGCCAGCAGTGTTAGACAGAACACCGGGGAGCTGTTTTTT.

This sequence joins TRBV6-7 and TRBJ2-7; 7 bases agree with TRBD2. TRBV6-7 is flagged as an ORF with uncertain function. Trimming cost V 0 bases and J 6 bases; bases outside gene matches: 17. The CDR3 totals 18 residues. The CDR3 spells CASSYSGSRLTGGREQYF. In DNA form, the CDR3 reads TGTGCCAGCAGTTACTCCGGCAGTCGGCTAACGGGAGGACGCGAGCAGTACTTC.

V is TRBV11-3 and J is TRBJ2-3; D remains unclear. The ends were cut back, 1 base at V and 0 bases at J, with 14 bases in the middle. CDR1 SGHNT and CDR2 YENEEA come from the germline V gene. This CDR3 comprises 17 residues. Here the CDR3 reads CASSLVQVSSSTDTQYF. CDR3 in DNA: TGTGCCAGCAGCTTAGTCCAGGTCTCGTCTAGCACAGATACGCAGTATTTT.

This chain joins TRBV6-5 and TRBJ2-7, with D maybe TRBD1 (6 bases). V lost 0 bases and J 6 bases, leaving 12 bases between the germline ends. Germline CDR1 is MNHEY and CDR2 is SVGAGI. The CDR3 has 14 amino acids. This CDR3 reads CASSYSGQGIEQYF. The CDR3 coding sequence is TGTGCCAGCAGTTACTCCGGCCAGGGGATCGAGCAGTACTTC.

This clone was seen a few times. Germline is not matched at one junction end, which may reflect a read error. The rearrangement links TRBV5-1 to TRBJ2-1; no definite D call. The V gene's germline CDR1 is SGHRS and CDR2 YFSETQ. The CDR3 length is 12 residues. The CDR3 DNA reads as TGCGCCAGCACTGACAACCCCAATAAGCAGTTCTTC. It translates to CASTDNPNKQFF.

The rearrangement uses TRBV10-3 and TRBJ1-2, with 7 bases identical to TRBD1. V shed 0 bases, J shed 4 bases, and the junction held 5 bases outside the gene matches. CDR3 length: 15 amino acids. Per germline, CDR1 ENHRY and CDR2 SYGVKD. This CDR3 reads CAISESGQDTYGYTF. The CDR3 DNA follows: TGTGCCATCAGTGAGTCCGGACAGGACACCTATGGCTACACCTTC.

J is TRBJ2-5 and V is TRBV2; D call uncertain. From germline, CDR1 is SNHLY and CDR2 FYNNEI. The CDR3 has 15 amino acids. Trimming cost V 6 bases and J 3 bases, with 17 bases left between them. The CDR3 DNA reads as TGTGCCAGCAGCACACCGGAGAATCTAGAAGAGACCCAGTACTTC. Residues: CASSTPENLEETQYF. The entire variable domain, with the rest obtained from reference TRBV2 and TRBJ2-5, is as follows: EPEVTQTPSHQVTQMGQEVILRCVPISNHLYFYWYRQILGQKVEFLVSFYNNEISEKSEIFDDQFSVERPDGSNFTLKIRSTKLEDSAMYFCASSTPENLEETQYFGPGTRLLVL.

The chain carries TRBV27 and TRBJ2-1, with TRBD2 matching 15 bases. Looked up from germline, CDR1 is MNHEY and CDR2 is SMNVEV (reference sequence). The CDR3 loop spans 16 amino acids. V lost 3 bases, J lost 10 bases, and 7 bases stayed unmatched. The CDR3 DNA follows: TGTGCCAGCAGTTTCGGACTAGCGGGAGGGCCAGGGGAGCAGTTCTTC. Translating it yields CASSFGLAGGPGEQFF.

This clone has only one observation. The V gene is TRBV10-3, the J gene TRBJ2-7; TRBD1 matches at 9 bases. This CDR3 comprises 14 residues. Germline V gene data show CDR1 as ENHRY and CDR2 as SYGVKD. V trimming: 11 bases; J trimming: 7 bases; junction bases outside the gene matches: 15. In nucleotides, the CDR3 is TGTGCCCTCTCCCCAGGACAGGGGTATAATGAGCAGTACTTC. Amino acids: CALSPGQGYNEQYF.

The CDR3, as DNA: TGTGCCAGCAGCTTCCGACAGGTTCCTGAAGCTTTCTTT. Protein sequence: CASSFRQVPEAFF. The chain links TRBV7-2 to TRBJ1-1, with D perhaps TRBD1 (6 bases). The CDR3 covers 13 residues. V was cut by 3 bases and J by 6 bases, with 11 bases left in between. The germline V gene has CDR1 SGHTA and CDR2 FQGNSA.

The CDR3 DNA reads as TGTGCCACCAGCAGAGAGTTCGGTGTAGGGCTAGCGGGTCTATCCTACGAGCAGTACTTC. Its translation: CATSREFGVGLAGLSYEQYF. The chain uses TRBV15 and TRBJ2-7, with TRBD2 identical over 8 bases. The trim removed 0 bases at V and 1 base at J, leaving 17 bases unmatched. The CDR3 consists of 20 residues. CDR1 and CDR2 from the germline V gene are LNHNV and YYDKDF (reference sequence).

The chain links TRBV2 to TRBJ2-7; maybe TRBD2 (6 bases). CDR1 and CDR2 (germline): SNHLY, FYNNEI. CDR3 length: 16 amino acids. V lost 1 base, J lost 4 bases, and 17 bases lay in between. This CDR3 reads CASSEDPPGTLYEQYF. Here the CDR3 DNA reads TGTGCCAGCAGTGAAGATCCCCCCGGGACTCTTTACGAGCAGTACTTC.

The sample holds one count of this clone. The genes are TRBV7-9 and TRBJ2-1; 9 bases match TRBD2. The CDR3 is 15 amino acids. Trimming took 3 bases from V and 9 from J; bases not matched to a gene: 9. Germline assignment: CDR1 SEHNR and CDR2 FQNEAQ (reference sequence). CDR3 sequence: CASSFPGLAPTEQFF. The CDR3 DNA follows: TGTGCCAGCAGCTTCCCGGGACTAGCACCTACTGAGCAGTTCTTC.

CDR3 nucleotides: TGTGCCAGCAGCCCTAGGGGGCTGACAGACAATGAGCAGTTCTTC. Encoded protein: CASSPRGLTDNEQFF. The genes are TRBV27 and TRBJ2-1; 7 bases line up with TRBD1. The CDR3 has 15 residues. The germline V gene has CDR1 MNHEY and CDR2 SMNVEV (reference sequence). V gave up 6 bases and J gave up 5 bases; unmatched junction bases: 10.

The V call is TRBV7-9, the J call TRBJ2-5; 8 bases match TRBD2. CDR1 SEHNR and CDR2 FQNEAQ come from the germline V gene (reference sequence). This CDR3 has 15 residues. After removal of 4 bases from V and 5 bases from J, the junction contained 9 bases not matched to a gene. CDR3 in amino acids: CASSSTSAQSETQYF. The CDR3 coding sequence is TGTGCCAGCAGCTCGACTAGCGCTCAGTCGGAGACCCAGTACTTC.

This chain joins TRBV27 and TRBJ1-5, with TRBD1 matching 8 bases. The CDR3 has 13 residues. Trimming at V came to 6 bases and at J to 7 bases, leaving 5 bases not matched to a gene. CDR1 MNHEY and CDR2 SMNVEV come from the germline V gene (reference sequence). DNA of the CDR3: TGTGCCAGCAGCCCTACAGGGGGGCAGCCCCAGCATTTT. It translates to CASSPTGGQPQHF.

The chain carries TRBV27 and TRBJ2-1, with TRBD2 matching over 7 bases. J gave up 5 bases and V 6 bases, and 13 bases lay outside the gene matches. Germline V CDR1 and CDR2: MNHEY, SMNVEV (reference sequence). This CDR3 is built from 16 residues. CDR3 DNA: TGTGCCAGCAGCCTCTCCTCGGGACTACTCAACAATGAGCAGTTCTTC. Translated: CASSLSSGLLNNEQFF.

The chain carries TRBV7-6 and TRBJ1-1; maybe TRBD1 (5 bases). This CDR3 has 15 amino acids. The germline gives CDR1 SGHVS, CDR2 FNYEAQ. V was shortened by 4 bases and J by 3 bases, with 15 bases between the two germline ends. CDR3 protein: CASSSPQGVDTEAFF. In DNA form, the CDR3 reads TGTGCCAGCAGCTCCCCTCAGGGCGTCGACACTGAAGCTTTCTTT.

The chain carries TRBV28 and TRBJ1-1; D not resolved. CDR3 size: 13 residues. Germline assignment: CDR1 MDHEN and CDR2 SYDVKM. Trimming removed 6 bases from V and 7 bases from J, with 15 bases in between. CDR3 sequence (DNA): TGTGCCAGCAGCTCCTTATTCGGTGGTGAAGCTTTCTTT. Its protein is CASSSLFGGEAFF.

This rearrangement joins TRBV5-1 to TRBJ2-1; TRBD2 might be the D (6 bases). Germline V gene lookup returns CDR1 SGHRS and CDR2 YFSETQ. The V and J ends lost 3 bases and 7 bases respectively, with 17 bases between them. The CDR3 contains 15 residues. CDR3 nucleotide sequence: TGCGCCAGCAGCTCAGACGGGAGAACGGCGAATGAGCAGTTCTTC. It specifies CASSSDGRTANEQFF.

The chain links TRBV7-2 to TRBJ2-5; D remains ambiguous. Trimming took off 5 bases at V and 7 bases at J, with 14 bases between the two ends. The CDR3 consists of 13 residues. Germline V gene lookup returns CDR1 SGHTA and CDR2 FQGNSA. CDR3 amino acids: CASSGSQIGTQYF. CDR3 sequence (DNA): TGTGCCAGCAGCGGTAGCCAAATTGGGACCCAGTACTTC.

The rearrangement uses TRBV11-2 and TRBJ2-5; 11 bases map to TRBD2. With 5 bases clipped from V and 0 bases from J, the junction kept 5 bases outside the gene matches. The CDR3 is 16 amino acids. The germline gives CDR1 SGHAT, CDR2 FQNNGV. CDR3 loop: CASSLTSGEYQETQYF. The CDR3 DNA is TGTGCCAGCAGCCTGACTAGCGGGGAGTACCAAGAGACCCAGTACTTC.

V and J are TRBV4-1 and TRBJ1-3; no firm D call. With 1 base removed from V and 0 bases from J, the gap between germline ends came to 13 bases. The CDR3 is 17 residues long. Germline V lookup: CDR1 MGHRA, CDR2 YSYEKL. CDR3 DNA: TGCGCCAGCAGCCAAGGTCTCATCCGGGGCTCTGGAAACACCATATATTTT. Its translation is CASSQGLIRGSGNTIYF.

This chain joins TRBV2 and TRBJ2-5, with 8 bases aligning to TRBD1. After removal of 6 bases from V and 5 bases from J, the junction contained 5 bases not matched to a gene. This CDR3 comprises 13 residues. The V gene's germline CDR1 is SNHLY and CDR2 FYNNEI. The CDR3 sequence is CASRETGVETQYF. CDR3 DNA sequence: TGTGCCAGCAGAGAGACAGGGGTCGAGACCCAGTACTTC.

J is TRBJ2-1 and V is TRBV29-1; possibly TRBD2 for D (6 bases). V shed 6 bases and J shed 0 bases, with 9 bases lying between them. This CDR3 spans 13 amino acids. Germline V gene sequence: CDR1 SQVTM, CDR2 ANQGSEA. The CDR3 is CSVIADSYNEQFF. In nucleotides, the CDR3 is TGCAGCGTAATAGCGGACTCCTACAATGAGCAGTTCTTC.

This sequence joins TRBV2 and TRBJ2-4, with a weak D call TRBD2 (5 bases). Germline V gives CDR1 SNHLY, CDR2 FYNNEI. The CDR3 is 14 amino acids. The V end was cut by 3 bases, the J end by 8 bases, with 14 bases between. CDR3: CASSDPRGEDIQYF. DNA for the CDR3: TGTGCCAGCAGTGATCCTCGGGGAGAGGACATTCAGTACTTC.